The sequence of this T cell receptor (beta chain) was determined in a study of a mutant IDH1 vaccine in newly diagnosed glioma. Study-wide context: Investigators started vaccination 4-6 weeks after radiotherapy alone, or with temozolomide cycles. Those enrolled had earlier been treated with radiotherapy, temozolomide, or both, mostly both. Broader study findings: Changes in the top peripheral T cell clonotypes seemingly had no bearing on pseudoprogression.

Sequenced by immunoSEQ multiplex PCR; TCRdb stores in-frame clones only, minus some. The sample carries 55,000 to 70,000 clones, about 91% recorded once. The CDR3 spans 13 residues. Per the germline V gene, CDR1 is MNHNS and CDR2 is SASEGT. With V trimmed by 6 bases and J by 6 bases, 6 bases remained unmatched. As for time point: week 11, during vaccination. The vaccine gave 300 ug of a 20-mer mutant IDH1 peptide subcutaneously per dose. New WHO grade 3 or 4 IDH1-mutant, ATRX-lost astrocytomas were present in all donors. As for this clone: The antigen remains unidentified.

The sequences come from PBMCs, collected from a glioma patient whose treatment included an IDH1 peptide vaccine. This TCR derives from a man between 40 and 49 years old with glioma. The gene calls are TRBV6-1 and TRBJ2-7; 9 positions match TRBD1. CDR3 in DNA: TGTGCCAGCAGGGACAGGGGTTTGGGCGAGCAGTACGTC. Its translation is CASRDRGLGEQYV.